This TCR beta chain was documented in a study of CD4 T cells in relation to SARS-CoV-2 and coronaviruses. This table comes from immunoSEQ multiplex PCR, and its TCRdb copy is limited to in-frame clones, with some not included. Of some 15,000 clones listed, around 78% were seen once; the top ten hold around 15%. Note on this clone: Its antigen is not identified.

The unexposed donors gave CD4+ T cells in about 2011-2018, prior to COVID-19. The cells were cultured for about ten days before CD4+ T cells were isolated. Each well had a few million PBMCs in around 5% human AB serum with IL-2. Sample: CD4+ T cells from PBMCs, cultured in vitro. The sequence came from a human donor in good health.

The CDR3: CASSLLGRQAEQYF. The CDR3 nucleotides are TGTGCCAGCAGTTTATTAGGGCGACAGGCCGAGCAGTACTTC. The chain has TRBV27 and TRBJ2-7; D possibly corresponds to TRBD1 (6 bases). The length of the CDR3 is 14 residues. CDR1 is MNHEY and CDR2 is SMNVEV in the germline V gene (reference sequence). V shed 1 base and J shed 6 bases, with 13 bases lying between them.